The table lists the clone carrying this T cell receptor (beta chain) with many counts. Its antigen is still unknown. This entry belongs to a study of T cells after yellow fever vaccination. Study conclusions and caveats: After the booster, approximately 96% of CD4 and about nine tenths of CD8 primary-response clones were re-detected. There was a small share of clonotypes that showed up in both the CD4 and CD8 compartments. Secondary responses were weaker yet peaked faster, day 5 versus 15.

V gave up 3 bases and J gave up 8 bases; unmatched junction bases: 4. The germline gives CDR1 KGHDR, CDR2 SFDVKD. The length of the CDR3 is 14 residues. In making TCR cDNA, 5'RACE template switching added a universal primer site and UMIs to it. Each CDR3 protein is one row after TCRdb ran MiXCR on the 5' RACE reads. The data show about 310,000 distinct CDR3 sequences, around 4% seen once. The source material was PBMCs, sampled on the day of the yellow fever booster vaccination. This rearrangement joins TRBV24-1 to TRBJ2-2, with TRBD1 identical over 8 bases. The origin of this receptor is a man aged 18 to 30 who received the YFV17D yellow fever vaccine. CDR3 nucleotides: TGTGCCACCAGTGATCCGACAGGGGCAGGGGAGCTGTTTTTT. Amino acid sequence: CATSDPTGAGELFF.